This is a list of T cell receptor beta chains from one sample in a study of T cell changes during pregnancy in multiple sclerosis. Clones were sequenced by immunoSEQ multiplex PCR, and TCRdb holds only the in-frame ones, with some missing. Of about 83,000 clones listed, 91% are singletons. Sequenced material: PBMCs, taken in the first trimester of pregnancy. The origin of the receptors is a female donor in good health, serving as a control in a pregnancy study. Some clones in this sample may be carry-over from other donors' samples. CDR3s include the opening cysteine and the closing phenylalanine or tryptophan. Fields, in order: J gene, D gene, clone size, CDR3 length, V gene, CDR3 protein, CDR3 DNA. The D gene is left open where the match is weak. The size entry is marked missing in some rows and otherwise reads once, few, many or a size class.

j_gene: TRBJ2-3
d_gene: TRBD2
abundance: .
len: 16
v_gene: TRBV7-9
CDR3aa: CASSPGTSGRTDTQYF
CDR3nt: TGTGCCAGCAGCCCCGGGACTAGCGGGAGAACAGATACGCAGTATTTT

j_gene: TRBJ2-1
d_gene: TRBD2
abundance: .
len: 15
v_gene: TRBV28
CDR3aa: CASGTRTSGEDEQFF
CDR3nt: TGTGCCAGCGGAACGCGGACTAGCGGAGAAGATGAGCAGTTCTTC

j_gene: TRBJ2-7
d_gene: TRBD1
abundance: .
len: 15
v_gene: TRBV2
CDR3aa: CASSEVRQGAREQYF
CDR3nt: TGTGCCAGCAGTGAAGTAAGACAGGGGGCGAGGGAGCAGTACTTC

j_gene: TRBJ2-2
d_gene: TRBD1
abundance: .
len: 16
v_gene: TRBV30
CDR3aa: CAWRTPGQGNTGELFF
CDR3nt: TGTGCCTGGAGGACCCCCGGACAGGGTAACACCGGGGAGCTGTTTTTT

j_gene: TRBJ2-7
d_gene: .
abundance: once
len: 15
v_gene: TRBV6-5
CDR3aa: CAASKGGGLQDEQYF
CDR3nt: TGTGCCGCTAGTAAGGGAGGGGGACTCCAGGACGAGCAGTACTTC

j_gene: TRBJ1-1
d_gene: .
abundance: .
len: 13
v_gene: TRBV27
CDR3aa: CASSGGRQTEAFF
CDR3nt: TGTGCCAGCAGCGGGGGGCGCCAGACTGAAGCTTTCTTT

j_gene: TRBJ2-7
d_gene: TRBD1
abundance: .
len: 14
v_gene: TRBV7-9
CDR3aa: CASSLKGGTDEQYF
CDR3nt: TGTGCCAGCAGCTTAAAAGGGGGCACGGACGAGCAGTACTTC

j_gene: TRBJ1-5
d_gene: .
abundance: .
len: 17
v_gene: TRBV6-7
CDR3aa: CASSYSKPGCSNQPQHF
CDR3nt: TGTGCCAGCAGTTACTCTAAGCCGGGTTGCAGCAATCAGCCCCAGCATTTT

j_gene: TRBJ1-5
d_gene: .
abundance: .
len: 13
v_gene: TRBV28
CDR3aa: CASGEGGGQPQHF
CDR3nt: TGTGCCAGCGGCGAGGGGGGGGGTCAGCCCCAGCATTTT

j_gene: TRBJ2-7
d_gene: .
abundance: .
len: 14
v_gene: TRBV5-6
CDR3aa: CASSYNGREHEQYF
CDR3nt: TGTGCCAGCAGCTATAATGGCAGGGAACACGAGCAGTACTTC

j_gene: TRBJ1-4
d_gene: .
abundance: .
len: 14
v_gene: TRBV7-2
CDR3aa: CASSLGGTNEKLFF
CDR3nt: TGTGCCAGCAGCTTAGGAGGGACTAATGAAAAACTGTTTTTT

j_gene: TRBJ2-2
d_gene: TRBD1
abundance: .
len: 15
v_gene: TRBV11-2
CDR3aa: CASSPGTGNTGELFF
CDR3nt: TGTGCCAGCAGCCCCGGGACAGGGAACACCGGGGAGCTGTTTTTT

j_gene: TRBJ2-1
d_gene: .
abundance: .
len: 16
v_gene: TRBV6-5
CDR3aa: CASSYEGASSYNEQFF
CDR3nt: TGTGCCAGCAGTTATGAAGGGGCATCCTCCTACAATGAGCAGTTCTTC

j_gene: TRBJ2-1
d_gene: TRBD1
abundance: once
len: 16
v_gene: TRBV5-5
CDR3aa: CASSWGQAASFNEQFF
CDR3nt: TGTGCCAGCAGCTGGGGACAGGCCGCTTCGTTCAATGAGCAGTTCTTC

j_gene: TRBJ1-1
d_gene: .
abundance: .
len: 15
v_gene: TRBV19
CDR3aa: CASSNPVLMNTEAFF
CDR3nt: TGTGCCAGTAGTAACCCAGTCCTTATGAACACTGAAGCTTTCTTT

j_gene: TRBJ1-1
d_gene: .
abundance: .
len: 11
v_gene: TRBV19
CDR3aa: CASIMGRRAFF
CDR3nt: TGTGCCAGTATCATGGGGCGCCGAGCTTTCTTT

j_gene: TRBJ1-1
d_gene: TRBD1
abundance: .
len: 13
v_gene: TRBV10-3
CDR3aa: CAITDRTNTEAFF
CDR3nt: TGTGCCATCACGGACAGGACGAACACTGAAGCTTTCTTT

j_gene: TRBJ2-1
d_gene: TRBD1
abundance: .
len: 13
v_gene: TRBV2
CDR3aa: CAGDRGRDNEQFF
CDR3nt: TGTGCCGGAGACAGGGGGCGGGACAATGAGCAGTTCTTC

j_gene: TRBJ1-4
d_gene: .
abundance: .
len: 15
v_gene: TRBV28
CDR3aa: CASIHWGGGGEKLFF
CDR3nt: TGTGCCAGCATCCATTGGGGAGGCGGGGGTGAAAAACTGTTTTTT

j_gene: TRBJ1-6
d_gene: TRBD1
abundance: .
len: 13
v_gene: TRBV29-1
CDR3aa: CSARTGENSPLHF
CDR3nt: TGCAGCGCAAGGACAGGGGAGAATTCACCCCTCCACTTT

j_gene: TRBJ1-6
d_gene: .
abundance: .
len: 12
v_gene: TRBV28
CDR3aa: CASRLADSPLHF
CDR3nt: TGTGCCAGCCGGCTGGCGGATTCACCCCTCCACTTT

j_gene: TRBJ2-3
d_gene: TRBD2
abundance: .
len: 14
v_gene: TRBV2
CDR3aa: CASRVRGGSDTQYF
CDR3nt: TGTGCCAGCAGGGTGCGGGGGGGGTCAGATACGCAGTATTTT

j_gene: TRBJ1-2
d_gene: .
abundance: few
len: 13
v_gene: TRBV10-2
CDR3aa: CASRGGSDYGYTF
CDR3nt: TGCGCCAGCAGGGGGGGGTCTGACTATGGCTACACCTTC

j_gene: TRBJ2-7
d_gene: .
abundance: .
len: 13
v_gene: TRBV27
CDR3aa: CASSSTNGYEQYF
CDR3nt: TGTGCCAGCAGTTCGACCAACGGGTACGAGCAGTACTTC